Below are 9 T cell receptor beta chains sequenced from a single sample in a study of T cell responses to AZD1222 COVID-19 vaccine. Assay used: immunoSEQ multiplex PCR; TCRdb lists only in-frame clones, some missing. The table has 110,000 to 150,000 clones, over 90% seen once. The sample was peripheral blood, taken on day 0 of AZD1222 vaccination. The receptors originated from an adult in good health.

The chain links TRBV5-1 to TRBJ2-2; perhaps TRBD2 as D (5 bases). Trimming shortened V by 0 bases and J by 5 bases, and 5 bases separated the two germline ends. Germline V gene data show CDR1 as SGHRS and CDR2 as YFSETQ. CDR3 length: 13 amino acids. The CDR3: CASSLGLTGELFF. The CDR3 coding sequence is TGCGCCAGCAGCTTGGGACTAACCGGGGAGCTGTTTTTT. The whole variable domain, remainder taken from reference TRBV5-1 and TRBJ2-2, is KAGVTQTPRYLIKTRGQQVTLSCSPISGHRSVSWYQQTPGQGLQFLFEYFSETQRNKGNFPGRFSGRQFSNSRSEMNVSTLELGDSALYLCASSLGLTGELFFGEGSRLTVL.

This clone was observed once. This chain connects TRBV14 to TRBJ2-7; TRBD2 matches at 12 bases. This CDR3 spans 18 amino acids. Germline CDR1 reads SGHDN; CDR2 reads FVKESK. V lost 1 base, J lost 4 bases, and 11 bases stayed unmatched. The CDR3 sequence is CASSQAPGLAGRSYEQYF. In nucleotides, the CDR3 is TGTGCCAGCAGCCAAGCCCCCGGACTAGCGGGAAGGTCGTACGAGCAGTACTTC.

V is TRBV11-1 and J is TRBJ2-5; D is unresolved. CDR3 size: 14 residues. The V end lost 1 base, the J end lost 4 bases, and 10 bases lay between the germline ends. Germline values: CDR1 SGHAT, CDR2 FQDESV (reference sequence). CDR3 loop: CASSLGVARETQYF. In DNA, the CDR3 is TGTGCCAGCAGCTTAGGGGTCGCGCGAGAGACCCAGTACTTC.

CDR3 region: CASSSGTSDYNEQFF. CDR3 in DNA: TGTGCCAGCAGTTCCGGGACTAGCGATTACAATGAGCAGTTCTTC. The chain carries TRBV5-4 and TRBJ2-1; the match to TRBD2 covers 10 bases. CDR1 is SGHNT and CDR2 is YYREEE in the germline V gene (reference sequence). Losses at the gene ends were 5 bases for V and 4 bases for J; bases not matched to a gene: 6. This CDR3 spans 15 amino acids.

This chain joins TRBV6-5 and TRBJ1-2; 8 positions agree with TRBD1. The germline V gene has CDR1 MNHEY and CDR2 SVGAGI. The CDR3 is 15 residues long. The V gene end was trimmed by 0 bases and the J gene end by 3 bases; junction bases not matched to a gene: 3. In nucleotides, the CDR3 is TGTGCCAGCAGTTACTCGACCAGGGGGCACTATGGCTACACCTTC. It encodes CASSYSTRGHYGYTF.

The gene calls are TRBV9 and TRBJ2-2; a weak D match, TRBD2 (6 bases). Trimming removed 0 bases at V and 1 base at J, with 7 bases between. In germline, CDR1 is SGDLS, CDR2 YYNGEE. The CDR3 has 15 residues. CDR3 nucleotide sequence: TGTGCCAGCAGCGTAGGGGGGGAGAACACCGGGGAGCTGTTTTTT. This translates into CASSVGGENTGELFF.

The V call is TRBV5-1, the J call TRBJ2-5, with TRBD2 matching over 16 bases. CDR3 length: 16 amino acids. V trimming: 4 bases; J trimming: 5 bases; junction bases outside the gene matches: 5. Germline V gives CDR1 SGHRS, CDR2 YFSETQ. The DNA of the CDR3 is TGCGCCAGCAGCACGGGACTAGCGGGAGGGAGGGAGACCCAGTACTTC. Translating gives CASSTGLAGGRETQYF.

This clone has only a few counts. V and J are TRBV2 and TRBJ2-7; 8 bases map to TRBD1. There are 12 residues in the CDR3. In germline, CDR1 is SNHLY, CDR2 FYNNEI. With V trimmed by 3 bases and J by 7 bases, 2 bases remained unmatched. CDR3 DNA: TGTGCCAGCAGTGAGGGGACAGGTGAGCAGTACTTC. This codes for CASSEGTGEQYF.

V is TRBV10-2 and J is TRBJ2-7; 9 bases map to TRBD2. V lost 7 bases, J lost 2 bases, and 6 bases stayed unmatched. Looked up from germline, CDR1 is WSHSY and CDR2 is SAAADI. The CDR3 spans 14 residues. CDR3 nucleotide sequence: TGCGCCAGCAACCCCGGGACTAGCACCTACGAGCAGTACTTC. Translating gives CASNPGTSTYEQYF.